This T cell receptor (beta chain) was identified in a study of OX40 agonist ivuxolimab in advanced cancers. Study summary: Partial responses, seen in three patients, involved one hepatocellular carcinoma and two cutaneous melanomas.

The CDR3 runs 13 residues. V shed 10 bases and J shed 1 base, with 13 bases lying between them. Germline CDR1 WNHNN, CDR2 SYGVQD (reference sequence). In regard to this clone: Its antigen is unidentified.

Study conclusions and caveats: At doses 0.1 to 3.0 mg/kg, CD4+ and CD8+ clones expanded.

Using immunoSEQ multiplex PCR, the repertoire was profiled, and TCRdb retains in-frame clones only, with some absent. The sample includes fewer than 90,000 clones, 80% to 90% seen only once; the top ten take 0.2% to 0.3%. The receptor was derived from an adult with an advanced solid tumor such as melanoma, head and neck, liver or kidney cancer. Sequencing used CD4+ or CD8+ T cells sorted from blood, obtained in a trial of the OX40 agonist ivuxolimab. The chain is built from TRBV10-1 and TRBJ2-5; D not resolved. The CDR3 reads CATQASSQETQYF. The DNA for the CDR3 is TGCGCCACTCAGGCCTCTAGCCAAGAGACCCAGTACTTC.